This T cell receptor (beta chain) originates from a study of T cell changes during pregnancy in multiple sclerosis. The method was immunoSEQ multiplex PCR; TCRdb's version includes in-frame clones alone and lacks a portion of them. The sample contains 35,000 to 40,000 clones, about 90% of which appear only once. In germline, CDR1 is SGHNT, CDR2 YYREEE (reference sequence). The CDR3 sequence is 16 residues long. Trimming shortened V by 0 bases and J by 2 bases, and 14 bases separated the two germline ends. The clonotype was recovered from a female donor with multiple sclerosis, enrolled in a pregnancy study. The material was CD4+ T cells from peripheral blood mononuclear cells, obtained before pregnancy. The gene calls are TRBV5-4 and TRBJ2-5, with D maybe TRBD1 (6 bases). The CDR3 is CASSLGTGWGQETQYF. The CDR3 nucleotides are TGTGCCAGCAGCTTGGGTACAGGGTGGGGGCAAGAGACCCAGTACTTC.